Each of the 32 T cell receptor beta chains below was sequenced from the same sample in a study of T cells in Graves' hyperthyroidism and ophthalmopathy. The TCR beta CDR3 regions underwent amplification using RNA transcripts as the source. During a first-round RT-PCR of the TCR CDR3, the HTBI primer set was used. TCRdb itself ran the multiplex PCR reads through MiXCR, one entry per CDR3 protein. The sample shows 450,000 to 700,000 distinct CDR3 sequences, about half of them seen only once. The sequencing sample was made of peripheral blood or thyroid tissue (not recorded which). The receptors were gathered from a young woman with Graves' hyperthyroidism.

This clonotype was recorded only once. The chain is built from TRBV7-9 and TRBJ2-5; D may be TRBD1 (6 bases). The CDR3 has 15 residues. The germline gives CDR1 SEHNR, CDR2 FQNEAQ (reference sequence). V was shortened by 4 bases and J by 11 bases, with 23 bases between the two germline ends. The CDR3 DNA sequence: TGTGCCAGCAGCTACCCTCAGGGGTCCTACAATGAGCAGTACTTC. Translating it yields CASSYPQGSYNEQYF.

This clonotype was seen repeatedly, ten times or more. The chain carries TRBV25-1 and TRBJ2-7; the match to TRBD2 covers 9 bases. After removal of 4 bases from V and 7 bases from J, the junction contained 5 bases not matched to a gene. The CDR3 is 13 amino acids. In germline, CDR1 is MGHDK, CDR2 SYGVNS. CDR3 sequence reads: CASSVLAGSEQYF. CDR3 DNA: TGTGCCAGCAGTGTCCTAGCGGGAAGTGAGCAGTACTTC.

This clonotype was picked up many times. Here the CDR3 reads CASSLGFRERETQYF. CDR3 sequence (DNA): TGTGCCAGCAGCTTAGGTTTCCGGGAACGAGAGACCCAGTACTTC. The gene calls are TRBV7-9 and TRBJ2-5; D perhaps matches TRBD2 (5 bases). The ends were cut back, 1 base at V and 4 bases at J, with 13 bases in the middle. The CDR3 runs to 15 residues. Germline V gene sequence: CDR1 SEHNR, CDR2 FQNEAQ (reference sequence).

This clonotype appeared a single time. The chain recombines TRBV20-1 with TRBJ1-4; D is undetermined. Germline V gives CDR1 DFQATT, CDR2 SNEGSKA (reference sequence). The CDR3 runs to 15 residues. Between the trimmed V and J ends, which lost 6 bases and 5 bases, there was a span of 19 bases. The CDR3 sequence: CSAPRTSDYNEKLFF. DNA of the CDR3: TGCAGTGCGCCGCGGACTAGCGACTACAATGAAAAACTGTTTTTT.

This clonotype was found many times. The chain carries TRBV18 and TRBJ1-1; 8 bases agree with TRBD1. V shed 5 bases, J shed 2 bases, and the junction held 4 bases outside the gene matches. Looked up from germline, CDR1 is KGHSH and CDR2 is LQKENI. The CDR3 sequence is 14 residues long. The CDR3 here is CASSDRGINTEAFF. DNA of the CDR3: TGTGCCAGCTCAGACAGGGGCATTAACACTGAAGCTTTCTTT.

The chain is built from TRBV20-1 and TRBJ1-2; D possibly corresponds to TRBD1 (6 bases). The germline V and J ends were trimmed by 6 bases and 4 bases, with 18 bases remaining between them. CDR3 length: 14 amino acids. Per germline, CDR1 DFQATT and CDR2 SNEGSKA (reference sequence). In nucleotides, the CDR3 is TGCAGTGCCCTCGGACAGCCGGGGGCCTATGGCTACACCTTC. Its protein is CSALGQPGAYGYTF.

This clonotype was counted only a few times. This chain links TRBV4-1 with TRBJ2-7, with 9 bases aligning to TRBD2. CDR3 length equals 17 residues. V was pared by 0 bases and J by 4 bases, with 10 bases of the junction left unmatched. Germline V gene lookup returns CDR1 MGHRA and CDR2 YSYEKL. The CDR3 nucleotides are TGCGCCAGCAGCCAAGATTGGCGGGAGGGCCTTCAATACGAGCAGTACTTC. Residues: CASSQDWREGLQYEQYF.

This clonotype has at least ten counts. The chain has TRBV19 and TRBJ1-2; the D gene is possibly TRBD1 (6 bases). The germline gives CDR1 LNHDA, CDR2 SQIVND (reference sequence). The CDR3 extends over 12 amino acids. Between the trimmed V and J ends, which lost 6 bases and 6 bases, there was a span of 11 bases. CDR3 DNA sequence: TGTGCCAGTAGACGGACAGTTGATGGCTACACCTTC. Its translation is CASRRTVDGYTF.

Here the CDR3 reads CASSHYPNEQFF. CDR3 coding DNA: TGTGCCAGCAGCCATTACCCGAATGAGCAGTTCTTC. The V gene is TRBV14, the J gene TRBJ2-1; D is uncertain. Trimming cost V 3 bases and J 7 bases, with 7 bases left between them. This CDR3 spans 12 amino acids. The germline V gene encodes CDR1 SGHDN and CDR2 FVKESK.

V gene TRBV7-6 combines with J gene TRBJ2-7; D is unclear. CDR1 and CDR2 from the germline V gene are SGHVS and FNYEAQ. The V end was cut by 5 bases, the J end by 11 bases, with 7 bases between. CDR3 length: 9 amino acids. Written as DNA, the CDR3 is TGTGCCAGCAGCCAGACGGAGTACTTC. Translated: CASSQTEYF.

This clonotype was seen repeatedly, ten times or more. The chain carries TRBV15 and TRBJ2-2; the match to TRBD1 covers 9 bases. The V segment lost 1 base and the J segment 6 bases; nucleotides outside the gene matches: 6. The CDR3 loop spans 16 amino acids. The germline gives CDR1 LNHNV, CDR2 YYDKDF (reference sequence). Here the CDR3 DNA reads TGTGCCACCAGCAGAGCGGACAGGGGAGTCGCCGGGGAGCTGTTTTTT. Its translation: CATSRADRGVAGELFF.

This clonotype occurred many times. V usage is TRBV5-1 and J usage is TRBJ2-7; 7 bases match TRBD2. The CDR3 loop spans 15 amino acids. Germline CDR1 reads SGHRS; CDR2 reads YFSETQ. J was trimmed by 3 bases and V by 4 bases; bases with no gene match: 10. The CDR3 nucleotides read TGCGCCAGCAGCGCCTCAGGCGGGAGTTTCTACGAGCAGTACTTC. Residues: CASSASGGSFYEQYF.

This clonotype was detected many times. The V call is TRBV6-5, the J call TRBJ2-7, with unresolved D. The V gene lost 6 bases and the J gene lost 4 bases, with 7 bases spanning the gap. The CDR3 contains 11 residues. Germline V gene sequence: CDR1 MNHEY, CDR2 SVGAGI. Here the CDR3 DNA reads TGTGCCAGCAGGCAACTATACGAGCAGTACTTC. This gives the protein CASRQLYEQYF.

The chain combines TRBV14 with TRBJ2-5; TRBD1 might be the D (5 bases). The CDR3 covers 19 residues. CDR1 and CDR2 from the germline V gene are SGHDN and FVKESK. The germline V and J ends were trimmed by 3 bases and 0 bases, with 23 bases remaining between them. CDR3 coding DNA: TGTGCCAGCAGCCAGTCCTGGGGCAGGCACAGAGGAAACCAAGAGACCCAGTACTTC. Its protein is CASSQSWGRHRGNQETQYF.

This clonotype was picked up one time. The chain joins TRBV24-1 to TRBJ1-2; maybe TRBD1 (6 bases). The ends were cut back, 9 bases at V and 8 bases at J, with 12 bases in the middle. Germline-derived CDR1 and CDR2 are KGHDR and SFDVKD. The CDR3 spans 11 residues. CDR3 residues: CATSWGLGYTF. Here the CDR3 DNA reads TGTGCCACCTCTTGGGGGCTGGGCTACACCTTC.

The chain is built from TRBV7-8 and TRBJ2-6; perhaps D is TRBD1 or TRBD2 (5 bases each). CDR1 and CDR2 from the germline V gene are SGHVS and FQNEAQ. This CDR3 is built from 13 residues. The V end was cut by 6 bases, the J end by 11 bases, with 14 bases between. CDR3 DNA sequence: TGTGCCAGCAGTAGAGGGGCGGACTACGTCCTGACTTTC. Amino acid sequence: CASSRGADYVLTF.

This clonotype appeared once. This chain joins TRBV24-1 and TRBJ2-2; 8 bases are a match to TRBD1. J was trimmed by 3 bases and V by 2 bases; bases with no gene match: 10. This CDR3 comprises 18 residues. Looked up from germline, CDR1 is KGHDR and CDR2 is SFDVKD. CDR3 bases: TGTGCCACCAGTGATTATCCGGGACAGGATGGCTACACCGGGGAGCTGTTTTTT. This codes for CATSDYPGQDGYTGELFF.

The rearrangement links TRBV20-1 to TRBJ2-7; TRBD2 aligns across 8 bases. Looked up from germline, CDR1 is DFQATT and CDR2 is SNEGSKA (reference sequence). This CDR3 is built from 16 residues. Unmatched junction bases numbered 18, after V lost 5 bases and J lost 6 bases. CDR3 sequence: CSAEGGLLAGGSEQYF. CDR3 coding DNA: TGCAGTGCTGAGGGGGGACTATTGGCGGGAGGTAGCGAGCAGTACTTC.

Remarks on this clonotype: One junction end disagrees with the germline gene, perhaps due to a read error. This chain connects TRBV6-1 to TRBJ1-4, with 7 bases fitting TRBD1. This CDR3 comprises 14 residues. CDR1 and CDR2 from the germline V gene are MNHNS and SASEGT. CDR3 sequence reads: CASTKGASNEKLCF. In nucleotides, the CDR3 is TGTGCCAGCACTAAGGGGGCGTCTAATGAAAAACTGTGTTTT.

The rearrangement links TRBV2 to TRBJ1-5; D is perhaps TRBD1 (6 bases). The CDR3 contains 14 residues. Trimming shortened V by 5 bases and J by 3 bases, and 11 bases separated the two germline ends. Germline CDR1 is SNHLY and CDR2 is FYNNEI. As DNA, the CDR3 is TGTGCCAGCAGTACAGGGACGGTCAATCAGCCCCAGCATTTT. Protein: CASSTGTVNQPQHF.

This clonotype was seen at least ten times. The V call is TRBV7-8, the J call TRBJ1-3, with D unclear. This CDR3 contains 17 residues. The ends were cut back, 0 bases at V and 0 bases at J, with 12 bases in the middle. Germline CDR1 reads SGHVS; CDR2 reads FQNEAQ. CDR3 in amino acids: CASSLALSGSSGNTIYF. Here the CDR3 DNA reads TGTGCCAGCAGCTTAGCGCTTAGTGGAAGCTCTGGAAACACCATATATTTT.

This clonotype was seen just once. V gene TRBV2 combines with J gene TRBJ2-1, with D unclear. Germline CDR1 SNHLY, CDR2 FYNNEI. CDR3 length: 12 residues. Trimming removed 4 bases from V and 8 bases from J, with 9 bases in between. The chain's CDR3 is CASSVSEDEQFF. CDR3 DNA: TGTGCCAGCAGTGTTAGTGAGGATGAGCAGTTCTTC.

The rearrangement joins TRBV29-1 to TRBJ2-5; 7 nucleotides align to TRBD1. Germline loops: CDR1 SQVTM, CDR2 ANQGSEA. Trimming took 6 bases from V and 4 from J; bases not matched to a gene: 8. CDR3 length equals 13 residues. The CDR3 DNA sequence: TGCAGCGTAGTGACAGGGAGAGGAGAGACCCAGTACTTC. Translation: CSVVTGRGETQYF.

This clonotype was seen many times. The gene calls are TRBV12-3 or TRBV12-4 and TRBJ2-7, with 11 bases lining up with TRBD2. Trimming took 6 bases from V and 5 from J; bases not matched to a gene: 12. This CDR3 has 16 residues. In nucleotides, the CDR3 is TGTGCCAGCAGGCGCATTACTAGCGGGAGAAGAAACGAGCAGTACTTC. Amino acids: CASRRITSGRRNEQYF.

This clonotype was detected ten times or more. This sequence joins TRBV27 and TRBJ1-2; unclear D gene. The germline CDR1 and CDR2 sequences are MNHEY and SMNVEV (reference sequence). This CDR3 is built from 14 residues. V lost 4 bases, J lost 6 bases, and 15 bases lay in between. The CDR3 DNA reads TGTGCCAGCAGTTCCTCGGGAGGTTTACATGGCTACACCTTC. This sequence encodes CASSSSGGLHGYTF.

The chain recombines TRBV5-1 with TRBJ1-1; D might be TRBD1 (5 bases). Germline CDR1 SGHRS, CDR2 YFSETQ. The CDR3 length is 16 residues. V was trimmed by 4 bases and J by 4 bases, leaving 20 bases between them. As DNA, the CDR3 is TGCGCCAGCAGCCCCGGATCAGCGGGGGGGGGCACTGAAGCTTTCTTT. Translation gives CASSPGSAGGGTEAFF.

With respect to this clonotype: The junction departs from the called germline gene at one end, perhaps through a read error. CDR3 bases: TGCGCCAGCAGCCCCGAAGGGACTAGCGGTTACGAGCAGTACTTC. Its protein product is CASSPEGTSGYEQYF. This chain connects TRBV7-9 to TRBJ2-7; 11 bases line up with TRBD2. The CDR3 sequence is 15 residues long. Germline-derived CDR1 and CDR2 are SEHNR and FQNEAQ (reference sequence).

V is TRBV7-2 and J is TRBJ2-7, with D hard to call. V lost 1 base and J 7 bases, leaving 17 bases between the germline ends. This CDR3 is 15 amino acids long. CDR1 is SGHTA, CDR2 FQGNSA, per germline. The CDR3 region is CASSLEQSSYNEQYF. Here the CDR3 DNA reads TGTGCCAGCAGCTTAGAACAGAGTTCCTACAATGAGCAGTACTTC.

The chain employs TRBV7-8 and TRBJ1-6; D is ambiguous. V was shortened by 3 bases and J by 5 bases, with 2 bases between the two germline ends. Germline loops: CDR1 SGHVS, CDR2 FQNEAQ. This CDR3 contains 12 residues. CDR3 sequence reads: CASSFDNSPLHF. CDR3 nucleotide sequence: TGTGCCAGCAGCTTTGATAATTCACCCCTCCACTTT. Variable domain in full (rest from reference TRBV7-8 and TRBJ1-6): GAGVSQSPRYKVAKRGQDVALRCDPISGHVSLFWYQQALGQGPEFLTYFQNEAQLDKSGLPSDRFFAERPEGSVSTLKIQRTQQEDSAVYLCASSFDNSPLHFGNGTRLTVT.

The chain uses TRBV20-1 and TRBJ2-1, with 13 bases aligning to TRBD2. CDR3 length: 21 amino acids. The V gene's germline CDR1 is DFQATT and CDR2 SNEGSKA (reference sequence). V gave up 6 bases and J gave up 1 base; unmatched junction bases: 21. The CDR3 here is CSAWKRTSGSIEKSSYNEQFF. The CDR3 DNA follows: TGCAGTGCCTGGAAACGGACTAGCGGGAGTATCGAGAAATCGTCCTACAATGAGCAGTTCTTC.

The chain is built from TRBV11-2 and TRBJ2-5; 8 nucleotides agree with TRBD2. The CDR3 totals 13 residues. Germline CDR1 is SGHAT and CDR2 is FQNNGV. After removal of 5 bases from V and 3 bases from J, the junction contained 2 bases not matched to a gene. CDR3 protein: CASSRGGKETQYF. The CDR3 DNA follows: TGTGCCAGCAGCCGCGGGGGGAAAGAGACCCAGTACTTC.

This clonotype appeared many times. The chain uses TRBV19 and TRBJ1-4, with D uncertain. The CDR3 has 15 residues. The germline V and J ends were trimmed by 8 bases and 4 bases, with 17 bases remaining between them. CDR1 is LNHDA and CDR2 is SQIVND in the germline V gene (reference sequence). CDR3 sequence (DNA): TGTGCCAGTTCACCAATGGGAGGGATTAATGAAAAACTGTTTTTT. It is translated as CASSPMGGINEKLFF.